This passage covers 8 T cell receptor beta chains from one sample sequenced in a study of glioma-infiltrating T cells. TCR alpha and beta CDR3 regions were amplified from RNA using iRepertoire nested multiplex PCR. One entry per CDR3 protein results from TCRdb running MiXCR on the multiplex PCR reads. The sample has a few hundred thousand distinct CDR3 sequences; around 45% are singletons. Sequences were obtained from glioma tissue, nonneoplastic brain tissue, or PBMCs (not recorded which). The receptors stem from a human donor with low-grade glioma or glioblastoma, undergoing nonglioma brain surgery, or in good health (not recorded which).

This clonotype was seen at least ten times. V and J are TRBV6-5 and TRBJ2-7; 10 bases match TRBD1. V lost 0 bases to trimming and J lost 2 bases; unmatched junction nucleotides: 7. The CDR3 covers 17 residues. Germline V CDR1 and CDR2: MNHEY, SVGAGI. The CDR3 is CASSYSLPGTGAYEQYF. CDR3 in DNA: TGTGCCAGCAGTTACTCCCTTCCCGGGACAGGGGCCTACGAGCAGTACTTC.

This clonotype has at least ten counts. The chain recombines TRBV20-1 with TRBJ2-3; 12 nucleotides match TRBD2. The germline V gene encodes CDR1 DFQATT and CDR2 SNEGSKA (reference sequence). V gave up 5 bases and J gave up 4 bases; unmatched junction bases: 4. The CDR3 sequence is 14 residues long. Here the CDR3 reads CSARLAGVADTQYF. CDR3 coding DNA: TGCAGTGCTCGACTAGCGGGAGTTGCAGATACGCAGTATTTT.

J is TRBJ2-7 and V is TRBV7-2; maybe TRBD2 (6 bases). Trimming stripped 2 bases from V and 1 base from J, with 12 bases between. There are 15 residues in the CDR3. Germline lookup yields CDR1 SGHTA and CDR2 FQGNSA. CDR3: CASSLRSSGSYEQYF. CDR3 nucleotides: TGTGCCAGCAGCTTAAGGAGTAGCGGTTCCTACGAGCAGTACTTC.

There are a few counts of this clonotype. The V gene is TRBV7-2, the J gene TRBJ1-5; no clear D gene. Per germline, CDR1 SGHTA and CDR2 FQGNSA. V was pared by 1 base and J by 1 base, with 17 bases between. This CDR3 contains 18 residues. CDR3 amino acids: CASSLGPQTLSSNQPQHF. The CDR3 DNA reads TGTGCCAGCAGCTTAGGACCCCAGACCCTGTCGAGCAATCAGCCCCAGCATTTT.

V is TRBV15 and J is TRBJ2-4, with D possibly matching TRBD1 (5 bases). The CDR3 runs to 16 residues. Germline CDR1 reads LNHNV; CDR2 reads YYDKDF (reference sequence). Trimming left V 0 bases short and J 2 bases short, with 11 bases between. DNA of the CDR3: TGTGCCACCAGCAGAGATGGAAACAGGACCAAAAACATTCAGTACTTC. It encodes CATSRDGNRTKNIQYF.

CDR3 protein: CASNPGLIGQVSYEQYF. CDR3 DNA sequence: TGTGCCAGCAACCCGGGATTGATCGGACAGGTTTCCTACGAGCAGTACTTC. The chain couples TRBV11-1 to TRBJ2-7, with 7 bases aligning to TRBD1. Germline trimming cut 7 bases from V and 1 base from J; bases unmatched to any gene: 16. The CDR3 loop spans 17 amino acids. The germline V gene encodes CDR1 SGHAT and CDR2 FQDESV (reference sequence).

The chain combines TRBV28 with TRBJ2-3; 7 nucleotides match TRBD2. The CDR3 contains 16 residues. V lost 5 bases and J lost 4; bases outside the gene matches: 12. Germline V lookup: CDR1 MDHEN, CDR2 SYDVKM. This CDR3 reads CASSPLLSGIPDTQYF. The CDR3 DNA sequence: TGTGCCAGCAGTCCCCTTCTGAGCGGGATCCCAGATACGCAGTATTTT.

The chain recombines TRBV6-1 with TRBJ1-4, with a weak D call TRBD1 (5 bases). From germline, CDR1 is MNHNS and CDR2 SASEGT. This CDR3 region has 11 residues. V lost 5 bases to trimming and J lost 13 bases, with 11 bases between them. Written as DNA, the CDR3 is TGTGCCAGCAGTCTTGGGGGAGGACTGTTTTTT. Encoded protein: CASSLGGGLFF.